This T cell receptor (beta chain) derives from a study of blood T cell repertoires in COVID-19. Clones were read by immunoSEQ multiplex PCR, and TCRdb kept only the in-frame ones, dropping some. The sample lists about 68,000 clones, 87% occurring once. Sequencing used peripheral blood. This clonotype was obtained from a woman aged 50 to 60 with COVID-19, enrolled during active disease.

The CDR3 DNA reads as TGTGCCAGCAGTTTAACTCTAGCGGGAGGGGCTTTAGATGAGCAGTTCTTC. Translation gives CASSLTLAGGALDEQFF. The V and J genes are TRBV27 and TRBJ2-1; 12 bases map to TRBD2. The CDR3 spans 17 residues. Unmatched junction bases numbered 10, after V lost 2 bases and J lost 8 bases. CDR1 is MNHEY and CDR2 is SMNVEV in the germline V gene (reference sequence).